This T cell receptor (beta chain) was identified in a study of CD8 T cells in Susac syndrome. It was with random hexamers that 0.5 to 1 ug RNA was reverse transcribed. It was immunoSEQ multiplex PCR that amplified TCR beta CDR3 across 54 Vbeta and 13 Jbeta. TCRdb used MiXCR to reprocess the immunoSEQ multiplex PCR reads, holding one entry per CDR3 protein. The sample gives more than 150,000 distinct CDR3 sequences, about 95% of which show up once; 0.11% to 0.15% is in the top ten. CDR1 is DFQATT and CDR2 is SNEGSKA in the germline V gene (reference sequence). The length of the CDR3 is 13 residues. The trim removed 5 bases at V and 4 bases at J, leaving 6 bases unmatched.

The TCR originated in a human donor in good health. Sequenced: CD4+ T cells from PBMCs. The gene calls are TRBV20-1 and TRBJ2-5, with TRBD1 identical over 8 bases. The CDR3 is CSAQGAHRETQYF. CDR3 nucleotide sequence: TGCAGTGCTCAGGGGGCGCATCGAGAGACCCAGTACTTC.